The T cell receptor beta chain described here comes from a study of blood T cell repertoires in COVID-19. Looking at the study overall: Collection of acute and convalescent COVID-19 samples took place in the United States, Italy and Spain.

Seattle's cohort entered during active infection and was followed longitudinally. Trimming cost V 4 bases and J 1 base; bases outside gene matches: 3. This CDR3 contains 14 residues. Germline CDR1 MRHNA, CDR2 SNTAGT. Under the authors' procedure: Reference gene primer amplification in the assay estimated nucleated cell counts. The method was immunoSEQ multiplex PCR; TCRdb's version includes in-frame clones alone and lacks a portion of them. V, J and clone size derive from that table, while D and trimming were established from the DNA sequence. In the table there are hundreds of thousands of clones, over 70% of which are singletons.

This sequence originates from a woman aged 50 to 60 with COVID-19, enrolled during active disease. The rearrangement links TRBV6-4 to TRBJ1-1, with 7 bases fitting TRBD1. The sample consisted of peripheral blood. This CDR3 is CASSATGPNTEAFF. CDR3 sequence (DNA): TGTGCCAGCAGTGCGACAGGGCCGAACACTGAAGCTTTCTTT.